The 20 T cell receptor beta chains below all came from one sample that was sequenced in a study of Ad26.COV2.S vaccination and SARS-CoV-2 variants. Documented treatment: some 20 received Ad26.COV2.S at low or high dose, single or two shots; about 5 received placebo; per-sample allocation not given. Collection of samples fell on day 63 after the first vaccine or placebo injection. Sequenced by immunoSEQ multiplex PCR; TCRdb stores in-frame clones only, minus some. The sample yields 300,000 to 400,000 clones, approximately 90% seen once. The material was peripheral blood, obtained in a trial of Ad26.COV2.S vaccine versus placebo. These receptor sequences come from a person between 18 and 65 years old who received the Ad26.COV2.S COVID-19 vaccine or a placebo.

This chain links TRBV3-1 (or the pseudogene TRBV3-2) with TRBJ2-6; D possibly uses TRBD1 or TRBD2 (5 bases each). The V gene's germline CDR1 is LGHDT and CDR2 YNNKEL (reference sequence). V lost 2 bases to trimming and J lost 0 bases, with 17 bases between them. The CDR3 is made up of 19 amino acids. The CDR3 here is CASSQKRQRAVSGANVLTF. The DNA for the CDR3 is TGTGCCAGCAGCCAAAAAAGACAGAGGGCTGTCTCTGGGGCCAACGTCCTGACTTTC.

V and J are TRBV2 and TRBJ1-2; D unresolved. The CDR3 length is 13 residues. V was clipped by 10 bases and J by 3 bases, with 15 bases between them. Germline CDR1 and CDR2: SNHLY and FYNNEI. CDR3: CATTRVEDYGYTF. The CDR3 bases are TGTGCCACCACCCGGGTCGAGGACTATGGCTACACCTTC.

The CDR3 DNA sequence: TGTGCCAGCAGCCAAGATTCTTTTCGGCAAGAGACCCAGTACTTC. It yields the protein CASSQDSFRQETQYF. The chain recombines TRBV3-1 (or the pseudogene TRBV3-2) with TRBJ2-5; D is unresolved. Trimming removed 0 bases from V and 2 bases from J, with 10 bases in between. Per germline, CDR1 LGHDT and CDR2 YNNKEL (reference sequence). The CDR3 runs 15 residues.

This chain joins TRBV10-3 and TRBJ2-1; 12 positions match TRBD2. The germline gives CDR1 ENHRY, CDR2 SYGVKD. The CDR3 totals 17 residues. With 4 bases clipped from V and 0 bases from J, the junction kept 4 bases outside the gene matches. The CDR3 is CAISGPTSGSSYNEQFF. The CDR3 coding sequence is TGTGCCATCAGTGGCCCGACTAGCGGGAGCTCCTACAATGAGCAGTTCTTC.

This chain connects TRBV25-1 to TRBJ2-1, with TRBD1 as a possible D gene (5 bases). Germline assignment: CDR1 MGHDK and CDR2 SYGVNS. V shed 4 bases and J shed 6 bases, with 13 bases lying between them. CDR3 length: 14 amino acids. The CDR3 loop is CASSAATASNEQFF. DNA for the CDR3: TGTGCCAGCAGTGCGGCGACAGCCTCCAATGAGCAGTTCTTC.

The chain couples TRBV25-1 to TRBJ2-3, with TRBD1 identical over 11 bases. The CDR3 sequence is 17 residues long. V lost 0 bases to trimming and J lost 6 bases; unmatched junction nucleotides: 8. Per the germline V gene, CDR1 is MGHDK and CDR2 is SYGVNS. The CDR3 reads CASSEYSGQGASDTQYF. CDR3 bases: TGTGCCAGCAGTGAATATTCAGGACAGGGGGCGTCGGATACGCAGTATTTT.

The chain has TRBV19 and TRBJ2-2; D not resolved. This CDR3 region has 16 residues. Looked up from germline, CDR1 is LNHDA and CDR2 is SQIVND (reference sequence). Trimming cost V 5 bases and J 0 bases, with 13 bases left between them. CDR3 residues: CASSPLHHANTGELFF. Written as DNA, the CDR3 is TGTGCCAGTAGTCCGTTACATCACGCGAACACCGGGGAGCTGTTTTTT.

This clone appeared once. The chain links TRBV5-6 to TRBJ2-7; tentative D call: TRBD1 (6 bases). Trimming left V 4 bases short and J 6 bases short, with 17 bases between. The CDR3 contains 14 residues. The germline V gene has CDR1 SGHDT and CDR2 YYEEEE. CDR3 in DNA: TGTGCCAGCAGCAATGGTGGGGGCTTAGGCGAGCAGTACTTC. As protein: CASSNGGGLGEQYF.

The CDR3 DNA reads as TGTGCCAGCAGCATCACAGAGCGGGAGACTCTTATGAATGAGCAGTTCTTC. It specifies CASSITERETLMNEQFF. The chain employs TRBV9 and TRBJ2-1; 8 bases match TRBD2. Germline trimming cut 4 bases from V and 7 bases from J; bases unmatched to any gene: 16. The CDR3 runs 17 residues. From germline, CDR1 is SGDLS and CDR2 YYNGEE.

The chain is built from TRBV18 and TRBJ1-1; D is unclear. The CDR3 contains 14 residues. Per germline, CDR1 KGHSH and CDR2 LQKENI. Trimming removed 2 bases from V and 0 bases from J, with 7 bases in between. CDR3 amino acids: CASSPKLLNTEAFF. CDR3 bases: TGTGCCAGCTCACCAAAACTCTTGAACACTGAAGCTTTCTTT.

The rearrangement links TRBV5-1 to TRBJ1-1; D not certain. CDR1 and CDR2 from the germline V gene are SGHRS and YFSETQ. With 0 bases removed from V and 3 bases from J, the gap between germline ends came to 9 bases. The CDR3 covers 14 residues. The CDR3 sequence is CASSLVGGYTEAFF. In DNA, the CDR3 is TGCGCCAGCAGCTTGGTAGGCGGATACACTGAAGCTTTCTTT.

The DNA for the CDR3 is TGTGCCAGCAGTTTATCGAGACAAACCGAGCAGTACTTC. It codes for CASSLSRQTEQYF. This chain links TRBV27 with TRBJ2-7, with D unclear. Per germline, CDR1 MNHEY and CDR2 SMNVEV (reference sequence). The CDR3 spans 13 residues. The V and J ends lost 0 bases and 6 bases respectively, with 9 bases between them.

As to this clone: Other nucleotide sequences in the sample specify the same CDR3. The chain combines TRBV2 with TRBJ1-5, with 7 bases fitting TRBD1. Losses at the gene ends were 5 bases for V and 2 bases for J; bases not matched to a gene: 3. There are 14 residues in the CDR3. CDR1 and CDR2 (germline): SNHLY, FYNNEI. The CDR3 is CASSPGTGNQPQHF. The CDR3 DNA sequence: TGTGCCAGCAGTCCGGGGACAGGCAATCAGCCCCAGCATTTT. The complete variable domain, with remaining parts taken from reference TRBV2 and TRBJ1-5, reads EPEVTQTPSHQVTQMGQEVILRCVPISNHLYFYWYRQILGQKVEFLVSFYNNEISEKSEIFDDQFSVERPDGSNFTLKIRSTKLEDSAMYFCASSPGTGNQPQHFGDGTRLSIL.

J is TRBJ2-3 and V is TRBV5-4; 9 nucleotides agree with TRBD1. Looked up from germline, CDR1 is SGHNT and CDR2 is YYREEE (reference sequence). The CDR3 runs to 14 residues. Losses at the gene ends were 4 bases for V and 5 bases for J; bases not matched to a gene: 5. CDR3 nucleotide sequence: TGTGCCAGCAGCACCGCGACAGGGGGAGATACGCAGTATTTT. Encoded protein: CASSTATGGDTQYF.

V gene TRBV29-1 combines with J gene TRBJ1-4, with D possibly TRBD1 on 6 matching bases. The length of the CDR3 is 15 residues. Trimming removed 0 bases from V and 8 bases from J, with 16 bases in between. CDR1 and CDR2 from the germline V gene are SQVTM and ANQGSEA. Written as DNA, the CDR3 is TGCAGCGTTGAAGAACAGGGACATTTTGGGGAAAAACTGTTTTTT. Protein product: CSVEEQGHFGEKLFF.

This clone has more than one count but fewer than ten. This chain connects TRBV20-1 to TRBJ2-2; D is uncertain. The CDR3 has 11 amino acids. Germline loops: CDR1 DFQATT, CDR2 SNEGSKA (reference sequence). Trimming cost V 4 bases and J 4 bases, with 4 bases left between them. The CDR3 nucleotides read TGCAGTGCTAAGTTCACCGGGGAGCTGTTTTTT. As protein: CSAKFTGELFF.

This clone was detected only a few times. This chain joins TRBV25-1 and TRBJ1-2; 8 nucleotides line up with TRBD1. The CDR3 loop spans 13 amino acids. V shed 4 bases, J shed 6 bases, and the junction held 4 bases outside the gene matches. Germline lookup yields CDR1 MGHDK and CDR2 SYGVNS. The CDR3 protein is CASSVGTGDGYTF. The CDR3 DNA reads TGTGCCAGCAGTGTCGGGACAGGAGATGGCTACACCTTC.

This clone was observed a few times. This rearrangement joins TRBV5-1 to TRBJ1-2; D not resolved. V dropped 1 base and J dropped 3 bases, with 7 bases sitting between them. The germline CDR1 and CDR2 sequences are SGHRS and YFSETQ. The CDR3 runs to 13 residues. The CDR3 DNA is TGCGCCAGCAGCTTGACGCAAGACTATGGCTACACCTTC. It codes for CASSLTQDYGYTF.

The chain combines TRBV5-1 with TRBJ2-4, with 8 positions matching TRBD1. Losses at the gene ends were 3 bases for V and 15 bases for J; bases not matched to a gene: 14. From germline, CDR1 is SGHRS and CDR2 YFSETQ. The CDR3 runs to 14 residues. DNA of the CDR3: TGCGCCAGCAGCTCGCCAACTCAGGGGGCGAGAAGGTACTTC. Its protein is CASSSPTQGARRYF.

This clone was seen more than once but under ten times. This chain uses TRBV28 with TRBJ2-2; 12 nucleotides agree with TRBD2. The CDR3 is made up of 15 amino acids. V was clipped by 10 bases and J by 6 bases; unmatched bases: 9. CDR1 and CDR2 from the germline V gene are MDHEN and SYDVKM. This CDR3 reads CAINPSGRAAGELFF. In DNA form, the CDR3 reads TGTGCCATCAACCCTAGCGGGAGGGCCGCCGGGGAGCTGTTTTTT.